The rows below give T cell receptor beta chains drawn from one sample of a study of Graves' ophthalmopathy and Graves' hyperthyroidism. TCRdb processed the multiplex PCR reads anew with MiXCR; each CDR3 protein has one entry. The sample consists of about 600,000 distinct CDR3 sequences, roughly 40% of them appearing once. Sequencing used peripheral blood or thyroid tissue (not recorded which). The receptors here all came from an adult man with Graves' hyperthyroidism. Each CDR3 is given without its conserved first and last residue. The order of the fields is CDR3 protein, V gene, J gene.

CDR3aa: ASSEQFRMNTEAF; v_gene: TRBV6-1; j_gene: TRBJ1-1
CDR3aa: ASSLHRDRYGYT; v_gene: TRBV28; j_gene: TRBJ1-2
CDR3aa: ASSLQGIYEQY; v_gene: TRBV7-2; j_gene: TRBJ2-7
CDR3aa: ASSFPGVGYT; v_gene: TRBV28; j_gene: TRBJ1-2
CDR3aa: ASSPSRSTPEQY; v_gene: TRBV7-9; j_gene: TRBJ2-7
CDR3aa: SARRSEQIPYNEQF; v_gene: TRBV29-1; j_gene: .
CDR3aa: ASSFSSKTQY; v_gene: TRBV13; j_gene: TRBJ2-5
CDR3aa: ASTGQGASASYEQY; v_gene: TRBV6-6; j_gene: TRBJ2-7
CDR3aa: SVPLQGALNTEAF; v_gene: TRBV29-1; j_gene: TRBJ1-1
CDR3aa: ASRTQGVRDQPQH; v_gene: TRBV27; j_gene: TRBJ1-5
CDR3aa: SLEGGMNTEAF; v_gene: TRBV29-1; j_gene: TRBJ1-1
CDR3aa: ASSQEEGMGYGYT; v_gene: TRBV3-1; j_gene: TRBJ1-2
CDR3aa: ASSLLRTEETQY; v_gene: TRBV7-9; j_gene: TRBJ2-5
CDR3aa: ATSDWGTANTEAF; v_gene: TRBV24-1; j_gene: TRBJ1-1
CDR3aa: ASSLTGMNTGELF; v_gene: TRBV4-2; j_gene: TRBJ2-2
CDR3aa: ASGPRDHNEQY; v_gene: TRBV13; j_gene: TRBJ2-7
CDR3aa: ASSFAGRELIYGYT; v_gene: TRBV5-6; j_gene: TRBJ1-2
CDR3aa: ASRTGSTLYEQY; v_gene: TRBV28; j_gene: TRBJ2-7
CDR3aa: ASSVGQLAERETQY; v_gene: TRBV9; j_gene: TRBJ2-5
CDR3aa: SVRTGPGELF; v_gene: TRBV29-1; j_gene: TRBJ2-2
CDR3aa: ASSLALGGVNEKLF; v_gene: TRBV7-2; j_gene: TRBJ1-4
CDR3aa: ASSAQLANIQY; v_gene: TRBV2; j_gene: TRBJ2-4
CDR3aa: ASSSRTTGVWEKLF; v_gene: TRBV7-2; j_gene: TRBJ1-4
CDR3aa: ASRLSGAGGPVTGELF; v_gene: TRBV7-2; j_gene: TRBJ2-2
CDR3aa: ASNPRGYTEAF; v_gene: TRBV2; j_gene: TRBJ1-1
CDR3aa: ASSSPQEASGGLETQY; v_gene: TRBV5-4; j_gene: TRBJ2-5
CDR3aa: ASSQPGGSTNEKLF; v_gene: TRBV7-9; j_gene: TRBJ1-4
CDR3aa: ATTDHRLNTGELF; v_gene: TRBV24-1; j_gene: TRBJ2-2
CDR3aa: ASSFGLGEQF; v_gene: TRBV7-9; j_gene: TRBJ2-1
CDR3aa: ATSEGTFYEQY; v_gene: TRBV24-1; j_gene: TRBJ2-7
CDR3aa: ASSLTWEQY; v_gene: TRBV7-3; j_gene: TRBJ2-7
CDR3aa: ASSQVQGPYEQY; v_gene: TRBV9; j_gene: TRBJ2-7
CDR3aa: ASVPSGGAGELF; v_gene: TRBV9; j_gene: TRBJ2-2
CDR3aa: ASSEGVDTGELF; v_gene: TRBV9; j_gene: TRBJ2-2
CDR3aa: ASSLARVTSTGELF; v_gene: TRBV5-4; j_gene: TRBJ2-2
CDR3aa: ASRIAGVDTQY; v_gene: TRBV5-6; j_gene: TRBJ2-3
CDR3aa: ASSQLRVGWGEQY; v_gene: TRBV4-1; j_gene: TRBJ2-7
CDR3aa: ASSNTGVASLNEKLF; v_gene: TRBV25-1; j_gene: TRBJ1-4
CDR3aa: AIRGQGSGYT; v_gene: TRBV10-3; j_gene: TRBJ1-2
CDR3aa: ARELLLFETQY; v_gene: TRBV7-3; j_gene: TRBJ2-5
CDR3aa: ASSLRTDNYGYT; v_gene: TRBV7-9; j_gene: TRBJ1-2
CDR3aa: SVSSGRVGYNGQF; v_gene: TRBV29-1; j_gene: .
CDR3aa: ASSRQDPQETQY; v_gene: TRBV10-2; j_gene: TRBJ2-5
CDR3aa: ASRVPSGGEETQY; v_gene: TRBV28; j_gene: TRBJ2-5
CDR3aa: ASSPGRQRNTEAF; v_gene: TRBV4-1; j_gene: TRBJ1-1
CDR3aa: AGSPAADQPQH; v_gene: TRBV19; j_gene: TRBJ1-5
CDR3aa: ASSGRSSEQY; v_gene: TRBV2; j_gene: TRBJ2-7
CDR3aa: ASSQVHYTEAF; v_gene: TRBV4-2; j_gene: TRBJ1-1
CDR3aa: AISDTETGGIYEQY; v_gene: TRBV10-3; j_gene: TRBJ2-7
CDR3aa: ASSPPGTGDGYT; v_gene: TRBV7-9; j_gene: TRBJ1-2
CDR3aa: SASRTVDNEQF; v_gene: TRBV20-1; j_gene: TRBJ2-1
CDR3aa: ASSQEIDRLSGYGYT; v_gene: TRBV5-6; j_gene: TRBJ1-2
CDR3aa: ASSPYGRQVHEQY; v_gene: TRBV6-6; j_gene: TRBJ2-7
CDR3aa: ATSDLQDPEQF; v_gene: TRBV24-1; j_gene: TRBJ2-1
CDR3aa: ASRRPGRNTEAF; v_gene: TRBV12-3/TRBV12-4; j_gene: TRBJ1-1